This T cell receptor beta chain was sequenced for a study of cytotoxic CD8 clonotypes in ibrutinib-treated CLL. Points from the study as a whole: Lymph node repertoires were not studied, and sampling times were unmatched. Clonality increased with ibrutinib response but returned toward baseline at progression.

Here immunoSEQ multiplex PCR was the method, and the copy in TCRdb shows in-frame clones only, minus some. Among about 56,000 clones listed, 56% were seen once. As for this clone: What it binds is not known.

The V gene end was trimmed by 6 bases and the J gene end by 7 bases; junction bases not matched to a gene: 11. There are 15 residues in the CDR3. Germline CDR1 and CDR2: SEHNR and FQNEAQ (reference sequence). The source is a human donor with chronic lymphocytic leukemia. The J gene is TRBJ2-1, the V gene TRBV7-9; TRBD2 agrees at 8 bases. Specimen: PBMCs, collected after 24 months of ibrutinib treatment. The CDR3 DNA is TGTGCCAGCAGTCTCCGGGGGGGGCCCCTTAATGAGCAGTTCTTC. It codes for CASSLRGGPLNEQFF.